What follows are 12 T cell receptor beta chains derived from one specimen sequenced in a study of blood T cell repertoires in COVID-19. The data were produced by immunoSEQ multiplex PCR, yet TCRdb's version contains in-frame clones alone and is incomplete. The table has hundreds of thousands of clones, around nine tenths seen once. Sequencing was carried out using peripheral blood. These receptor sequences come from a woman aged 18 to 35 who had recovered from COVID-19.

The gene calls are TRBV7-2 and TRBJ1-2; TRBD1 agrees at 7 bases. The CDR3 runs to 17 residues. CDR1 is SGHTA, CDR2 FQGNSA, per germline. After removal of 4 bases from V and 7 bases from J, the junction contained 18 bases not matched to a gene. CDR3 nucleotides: TGTGCCAGCAGCTCCAAACGGGACAGCTCTCATATGGCTGGCTACACCTTC. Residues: CASSSKRDSSHMAGYTF. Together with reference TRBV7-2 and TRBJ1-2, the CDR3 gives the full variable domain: GAGVSQSPSNKVTEKGKDVELRCDPISGHTALYWYRQSLGQGLEFLIYFQGNSAPDKSGLPSDRFSAERTGGSVSTLTIQRTQQEDSAVYLCASSSKRDSSHMAGYTFGSGTRLTVV.

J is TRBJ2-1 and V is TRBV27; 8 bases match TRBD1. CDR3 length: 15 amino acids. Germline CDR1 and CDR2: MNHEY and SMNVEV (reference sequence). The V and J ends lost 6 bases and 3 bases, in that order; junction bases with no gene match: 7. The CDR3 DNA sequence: TGTGCCAGCAGGCGAGGGACAGGTAACTACAATGAGCAGTTCTTC. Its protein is CASRRGTGNYNEQFF.

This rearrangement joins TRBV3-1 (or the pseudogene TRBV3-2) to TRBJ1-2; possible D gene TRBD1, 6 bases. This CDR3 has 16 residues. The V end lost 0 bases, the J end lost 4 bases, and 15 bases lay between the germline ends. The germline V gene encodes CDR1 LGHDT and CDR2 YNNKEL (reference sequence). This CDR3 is CASSQEVGALFYGYTF. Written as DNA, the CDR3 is TGTGCCAGCAGCCAAGAAGTGGGGGCCCTCTTCTATGGCTACACCTTC.

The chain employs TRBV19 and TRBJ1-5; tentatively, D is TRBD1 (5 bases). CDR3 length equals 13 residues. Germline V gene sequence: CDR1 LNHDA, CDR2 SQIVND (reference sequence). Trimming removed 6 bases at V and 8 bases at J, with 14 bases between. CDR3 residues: CASRSRGSEPQHF. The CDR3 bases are TGTGCCAGTAGATCCCGGGGGAGTGAGCCCCAGCATTTT.

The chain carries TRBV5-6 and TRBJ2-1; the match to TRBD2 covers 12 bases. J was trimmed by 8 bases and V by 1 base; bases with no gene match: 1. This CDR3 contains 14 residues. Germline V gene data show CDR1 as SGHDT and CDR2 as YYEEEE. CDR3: CASSLTSGRYEQFF. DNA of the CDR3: TGTGCCAGCAGCTTGACTAGCGGGAGGTATGAGCAGTTCTTC.

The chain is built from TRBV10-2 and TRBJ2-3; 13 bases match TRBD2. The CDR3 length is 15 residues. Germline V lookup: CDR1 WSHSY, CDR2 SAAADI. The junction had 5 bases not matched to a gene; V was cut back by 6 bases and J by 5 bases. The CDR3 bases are TGCGCCAGCAGCGGACTAGCGGGAGTTATAGATACGCAGTATTTT. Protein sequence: CASSGLAGVIDTQYF.

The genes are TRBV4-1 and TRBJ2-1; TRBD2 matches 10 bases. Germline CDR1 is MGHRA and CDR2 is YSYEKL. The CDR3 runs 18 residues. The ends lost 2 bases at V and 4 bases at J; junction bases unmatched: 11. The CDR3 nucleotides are TGCGCCAGCAGCCAAAGAGGGTTGACTAGCGGGCTTTACAATGAGCAGTTCTTC. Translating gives CASSQRGLTSGLYNEQFF.

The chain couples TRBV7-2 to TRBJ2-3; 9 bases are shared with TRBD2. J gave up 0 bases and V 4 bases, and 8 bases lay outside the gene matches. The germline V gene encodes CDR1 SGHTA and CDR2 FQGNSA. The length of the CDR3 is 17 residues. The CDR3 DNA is TGTGCCAGCAGCTCTAATAGCGGGAGCCCCAGCACAGATACGCAGTATTTT. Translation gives CASSSNSGSPSTDTQYF.

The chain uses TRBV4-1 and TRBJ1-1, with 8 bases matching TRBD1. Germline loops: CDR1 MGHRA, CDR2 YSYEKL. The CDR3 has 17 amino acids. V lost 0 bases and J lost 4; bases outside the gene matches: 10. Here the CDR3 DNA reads TGCGCCAGCAGCCAAGATAAGGCAGGGGGCGTAGGCACTGAAGCTTTCTTT. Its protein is CASSQDKAGGVGTEAFF.

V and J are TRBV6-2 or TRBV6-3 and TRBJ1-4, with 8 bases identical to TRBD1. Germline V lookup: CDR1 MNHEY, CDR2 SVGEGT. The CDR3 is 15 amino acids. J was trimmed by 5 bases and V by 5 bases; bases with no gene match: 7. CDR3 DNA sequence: TGTGCCAGCAGTCGATGGACAGGGTTAAATGAAAAACTGTTTTTT. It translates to CASSRWTGLNEKLFF.

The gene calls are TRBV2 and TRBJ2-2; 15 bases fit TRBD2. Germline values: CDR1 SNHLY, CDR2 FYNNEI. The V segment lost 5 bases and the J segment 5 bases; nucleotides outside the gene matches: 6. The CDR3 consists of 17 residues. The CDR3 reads CASSRGLAGGSTGELFF. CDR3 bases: TGTGCCAGCAGTCGCGGACTAGCGGGAGGGTCTACCGGGGAGCTGTTTTTT.

CDR3: CASSLVASGASNTGELFF. The CDR3 bases are TGCGCCAGCAGCTTGGTCGCTAGCGGGGCATCTAACACCGGGGAGCTGTTTTTT. V is TRBV5-1 and J is TRBJ2-2; 9 bases fit TRBD2. Trimming cost V 0 bases and J 2 bases; bases outside gene matches: 8. The CDR3 loop spans 18 amino acids. CDR1 and CDR2 from the germline V gene are SGHRS and YFSETQ.